This T cell receptor beta chain was captured by sequencing in a study of a mutant IDH1 vaccine in newly diagnosed glioma. Study information: First vaccine doses came 4-6 weeks after radiotherapy alone, or with temozolomide cycles. It was at week 35 that visit V12 occurred, and at week 47 that visit V13 did.

Germline lookup yields CDR1 SGHRS and CDR2 YFSETQ. Trimming pared 1 base from V and 5 bases from J, leaving 7 bases between. The CDR3 runs to 14 residues. The protocol was immunoSEQ multiplex PCR, while the TCRdb copy is restricted to in-frame clones and leaves out a portion. The sample has just over 60,000 clones, under 85% seen once. The time point: week 47, end of study. Doses comprised 300 ug of mutant IDH1 20-mer peptide each, plus topical imiquimod. Those who donated had recent WHO grade 3 or 4 IDH1-mutant, ATRX-lost astrocytomas. For this clone: Its antigen remains unidentified.

The V gene is TRBV5-1, the J gene TRBJ1-6; D is ambiguous. The receptor was isolated from a man aged 30 to 45 with glioma. Sequencing used PBMCs, obtained from a glioma patient whose treatment included an IDH1 peptide vaccine. This CDR3 is CASSLMANNSPLHF. The CDR3 DNA reads as TGCGCCAGCAGCTTGATGGCTAATAATTCACCCCTCCACTTT.